The 8 T cell receptor beta chains below were found in one sample sequenced in a study of T cell responses to AZD1222 COVID-19 vaccine. Assay used: immunoSEQ multiplex PCR; TCRdb lists only in-frame clones, some missing. The data contain 66,000 or so clones, roughly 84% of them seen just once; the ten biggest clones take up approximately 15%. The material sequenced was peripheral blood, taken on day 0 of AZD1222 vaccination. The receptors derive from an adult in good health.

The rearrangement joins TRBV5-5 to TRBJ1-5; no reliable D call. V was trimmed by 4 bases and J by 1 base, leaving 12 bases between them. This CDR3 contains 15 residues. The germline CDR1 and CDR2 sequences are SGHKS and YYEKEE (reference sequence). As DNA, the CDR3 is TGTGCCAGCAGCGCCTGGCTGGGGAGCAATCAGCCCCAGCATTTT. It specifies CASSAWLGSNQPQHF. Complete variable domain (other parts from reference TRBV5-5 and TRBJ1-5): DAGVTQSPTHLIKTRGQQVTLRCSPISGHKSVSWYQQVLGQGPQFIFQYYEKEERGRGNFPDRFSARQFPNYSSELNVNALLLGDSALYLCASSAWLGSNQPQHFGDGTRLSIL.

The V call is TRBV6-1, the J call TRBJ1-2, with D unclear. V gave up 1 base and J gave up 4 bases, with 7 bases separating them. Looked up from germline, CDR1 is MNHNS and CDR2 is SASEGT. The CDR3 sequence is 13 residues long. In nucleotides, the CDR3 is TGTGCCAGCAGTGAAGGGCAGATCTATGGCTACACCTTC. Translated: CASSEGQIYGYTF.

This clone has a handful of counts. This chain joins TRBV7-9 and TRBJ2-1; 8 bases match TRBD2. CDR3 length: 16 residues. V was clipped by 7 bases and J by 8 bases; unmatched bases: 16. Germline loops: CDR1 SEHNR, CDR2 FQNEAQ (reference sequence). CDR3: CASTIVVQREIYEQFF. CDR3 nucleotides: TGTGCCAGCACCATTGTCGTACAGCGGGAGATATATGAGCAGTTCTTC.

V is TRBV4-3 and J is TRBJ2-6; the D is unclear. There are 17 residues in the CDR3. V lost 1 base, J lost 0 bases, and 10 bases lay in between. Germline V gene data show CDR1 as LGHNA and CDR2 as YSLEER. CDR3 sequence reads: CASSQGTSSSGANVLTF. CDR3 coding DNA: TGCGCCAGCAGCCAAGGGACGTCCAGCTCTGGGGCCAACGTCCTGACTTTC.

The rearrangement uses TRBV9 and TRBJ1-3; D remains ambiguous. Germline CDR1 SGDLS, CDR2 YYNGEE. There are 16 residues in the CDR3. Deletions cut 0 bases from V and 0 bases from J, with 10 bases between. The CDR3 loop is CASSVDPPRSGNTIYF. CDR3 coding DNA: TGTGCCAGCAGCGTAGACCCCCCCCGCTCTGGAAACACCATATATTTT. The entire variable domain, with the rest obtained from reference TRBV9 and TRBJ1-3, is as follows: DSGVTQTPKHLITATGQRVTLRCSPRSGDLSVYWYQQSLDQGLQFLIQYYNGEERAKGNILERFSAQQFPDLHSELNLSSLELGDSALYFCASSVDPPRSGNTIYFGEGSWLTVV.

The chain recombines TRBV28 with TRBJ1-1; D gene ambiguous. The CDR3 length is 15 residues. V lost 8 bases, J lost 0 bases, and 16 bases lay in between. Germline CDR1 is MDHEN and CDR2 is SYDVKM. The CDR3, as DNA: TGTGCCAGCTTTACCCTCCCTGTCCTGAACACTGAAGCTTTCTTT. This translates into CASFTLPVLNTEAFF.

A single count supports this clone. The chain carries TRBV27 and TRBJ1-4; D call uncertain. CDR3 size: 15 residues. Germline V gene lookup returns CDR1 MNHEY and CDR2 SMNVEV (reference sequence). The V and J ends lost 0 bases and 7 bases respectively, with 12 bases between them. Written as DNA, the CDR3 is TGTGCCAGCAGTTTATCCACAGAGGATGGTGAAAAACTGTTTTTT. Protein product: CASSLSTEDGEKLFF.

The chain couples TRBV9 to TRBJ2-2; 7 bases are shared with TRBD2. Trimming removed 3 bases from V and 5 bases from J; junction bases left unmatched: 16. Germline CDR1 reads SGDLS; CDR2 reads YYNGEE. This CDR3 contains 18 residues. The CDR3 is CASSAIKTLGGETGELFF. DNA for the CDR3: TGTGCCAGCAGCGCCATCAAGACGTTGGGAGGGGAGACCGGGGAGCTGTTTTTT.